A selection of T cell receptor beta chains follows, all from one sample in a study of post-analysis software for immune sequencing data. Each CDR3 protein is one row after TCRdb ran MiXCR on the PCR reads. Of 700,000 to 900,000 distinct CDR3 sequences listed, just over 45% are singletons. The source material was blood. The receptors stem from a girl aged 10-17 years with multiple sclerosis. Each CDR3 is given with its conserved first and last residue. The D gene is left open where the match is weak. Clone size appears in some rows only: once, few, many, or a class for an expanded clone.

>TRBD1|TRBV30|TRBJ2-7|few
TGTGCCTGGAGTCGTGACAGGGAAATAGTCTACGAGCAGTACTTC
CAWSRDREIVYEQYF
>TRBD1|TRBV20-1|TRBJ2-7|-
TGCAGTGCTAGAGATGGGACAGCCTACGAGCAGTACTTC
CSARDGTAYEQYF
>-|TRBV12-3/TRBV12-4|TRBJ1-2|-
TGTGCCAGCAGTTCCCGGGACGTACTCAACTATGGCTACACCTTC
CASSSRDVLNYGYTF
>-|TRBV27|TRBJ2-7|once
TGTGCCAGCAGTTTGCACCCTCGGGGGGAGCAGTACTTC
CASSLHPRGEQYF
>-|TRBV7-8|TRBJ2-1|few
TGTGCCAGCAGCGCCTTGCTCGCTAGCGAGCAATACAATGAGCAGTTCTTC
CASSALLASEQYNEQFF
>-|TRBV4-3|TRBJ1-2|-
TGCGCCAGCAGCCAAGATCGGGCCAGCTCTAACTATGGCTACACCTTC
CASSQDRASSNYGYTF
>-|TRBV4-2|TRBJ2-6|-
TGTGCCAGCAGCCAAGTTCCCGGGTCTGGGGCCAACGTCCTGACTTTC
CASSQVPGSGANVLTF
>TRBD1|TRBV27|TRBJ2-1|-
TGTGCCAGCAGTTTGGAGCAGGGGGCTAACAATGAGCAGTTCTTC
CASSLEQGANNEQFF
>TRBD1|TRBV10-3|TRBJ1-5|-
TGTGCCATCAGTGAGGGACAGGGGGCGGGTCAGCCCCAGCATTTT
CAISEGQGAGQPQHF
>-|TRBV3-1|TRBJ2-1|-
TGTGCCAGCAGCCAAGGTGGGGGCAATGAGCAGTTCTTC
CASSQGGGNEQFF
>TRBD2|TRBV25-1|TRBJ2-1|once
TGTGCCAGCACCAGCGGGGGTTACAATGAGCAGTTCTTC
CASTSGGYNEQFF
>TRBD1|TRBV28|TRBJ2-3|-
TGTGCCAGCAGCCCCAGGGGGCACCCCACAGATACGCAGTATTTT
CASSPRGHPTDTQYF
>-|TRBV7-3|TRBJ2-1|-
TGTGCCAGCAGCCCCGTAGGGACCGCACCTGTGAATGAGCAGTTCTTC
CASSPVGTAPVNEQFF
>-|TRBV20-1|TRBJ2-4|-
TGCAGTGCAACAGATGGGTGGGACATTCAGTACTTC
CSATDGWDIQYF
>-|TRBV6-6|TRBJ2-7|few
TGTGCCAGCAGTTACGACGATTCTCCCTACGAGCAGTACTTC
CASSYDDSPYEQYF
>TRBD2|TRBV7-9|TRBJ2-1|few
TGTGCCAGCAGCTCGTATGGGGGAAAATTTCTGCGGCGGGAGGTGAATGAGCAGTTCTTC
CASSSYGGKFLRREVNEQFF
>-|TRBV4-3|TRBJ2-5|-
TGCGCCAGCAGCCAAGAGTGGTTTGCGGCCCAAGAGACCCAGTACTTC
CASSQEWFAAQETQYF
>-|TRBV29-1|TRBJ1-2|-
TGCAGCGCCTATCCAGTCCTTGATGGCTACACCTTC
CSAYPVLDGYTF
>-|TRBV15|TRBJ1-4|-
TGTGCCACCAGGGAGCAGGGGCGAGAAAAACTGTTTTTT
CATREQGREKLFF
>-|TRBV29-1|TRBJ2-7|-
TGCAGCGTTGGCCCCCCGTTGCCTCAAGACGAGCAGTACTTC
CSVGPPLPQDEQYF
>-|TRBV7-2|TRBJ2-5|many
TGTGCCAGCAGCTTAGAACAGGGCGTTCTAGGGACCCAGTACTTC
CASSLEQGVLGTQYF
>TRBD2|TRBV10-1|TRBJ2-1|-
TGCGCCAGCAGTGACGGACTAGGAGGCAATGAGCAGTTCTTC
CASSDGLGGNEQFF